The next 5 T cell receptor beta chains were all read from a single sample in a study of breast tumors, draining lymph nodes, adjacent tissues. TCRdb processed the multiplex PCR reads anew with MiXCR; each CDR3 protein has one entry. The sample has some 38,000 distinct CDR3 sequences; over 30% are singletons. Sequenced material: breast tumor tissue. The receptors were sampled from a female donor with breast cancer. Some clones in this sample may be carry-over from other donors' samples.

By proportion, this clonotype is medium-sized. The J gene is TRBJ2-3, the V gene TRBV7-2; TRBD1 matches 9 bases. Germline CDR1 SGHTA, CDR2 FQGNSA. The CDR3 covers 14 residues. V lost 1 base to trimming and J lost 4 bases; unmatched junction nucleotides: 0. CDR3 residues: CASSLGQGADTQYF. The CDR3, as DNA: TGTGCCAGCAGCTTAGGACAGGGGGCAGATACGCAGTATTTT.

The J gene is TRBJ2-5, the V gene TRBV6-6, with 15 positions matching TRBD2. With V trimmed by 5 bases and J by 4 bases, 2 bases remained unmatched. CDR1 MNHNY and CDR2 SVGAGI come from the germline V gene (reference sequence). This CDR3 is 15 amino acids long. The CDR3 DNA follows: TGTGCCAGCAGTAGGGGACTAGCGGGGGGAGAGACCCAGTACTTC. Its translation is CASSRGLAGGETQYF.

By its share, this clonotype is medium-sized (0.01 to 0.1%). This rearrangement joins TRBV11-3 to TRBJ1-4; 9 bases are shared with TRBD1. The V segment lost 1 base and the J segment 4 bases; nucleotides outside the gene matches: 1. CDR3 length: 15 residues. The germline gives CDR1 SGHNT, CDR2 YENEEA. The CDR3 DNA reads as TGTGCCAGCAGCTTAGGGGACAGGGATAATGAAAAACTGTTTTTT. It specifies CASSLGDRDNEKLFF.

This clonotype was detected ten times or more. J is TRBJ2-7 and V is TRBV7-6; D call uncertain. Germline V gene lookup returns CDR1 SGHVS and CDR2 FNYEAQ. The ends were cut back, 2 bases at V and 2 bases at J, with 7 bases in the middle. The CDR3 has 13 amino acids. The CDR3 DNA follows: TGTGCCAGCAGCTTAAACACAGCCTACGAGCAGTACTTC. Protein sequence: CASSLNTAYEQYF. Full variable domain (missing parts from reference TRBV7-6 and TRBJ2-7): GAGVSQSPRYKVTKRGQDVALRCDPISGHVSLYWYRQALGQGPEFLTYFNYEAQQDKSGLPNDRFSAERPEGSISTLTIQRTEQRDSAMYRCASSLNTAYEQYFGPGTRLTVT.

The chain carries TRBV5-5 and TRBJ2-1; 8 bases line up with TRBD2. V was clipped by 3 bases and J by 0 bases; unmatched bases: 5. Germline V gene data show CDR1 as SGHKS and CDR2 as YYEKEE (reference sequence). The CDR3 loop spans 16 amino acids. This chain's CDR3 is CASSWKTSDSYNEQFF. The CDR3 DNA is TGTGCCAGCAGCTGGAAGACTAGCGACTCCTACAATGAGCAGTTCTTC.